This is a list of T cell receptor beta chains from one sample in a study of cytomegalovirus exposure and HLA in healthy donors. Using immunoSEQ multiplex PCR, the repertoire was profiled, and TCRdb retains in-frame clones only, with some absent. The sample's table shows about 88,000 clones. Sequencing was done on a sample of PBMCs. These receptor sequences come from a girl under 18 in good health and CMV-seropositive. Each CDR3 is given with its conserved first and last residue. The D gene is left open where the match is weak.

v_gene	j_gene	d_gene	CDR3aa	CDR3nt
TRBV5-6	TRBJ2-6	.	CASRRDSTFFSGANVLTF	TGTGCCAGCAGGCGGGACAGCACCTTTTTCTCTGGGGCCAACGTCCTGACTTTC
TRBV11-2	TRBJ1-1	.	CASSPIAAEAFF	TGTGCCAGCAGCCCTATCGCCGCTGAAGCTTTCTTT
TRBV19	TRBJ2-5	TRBD2	CASSIGLGLAQETQYF	TGTGCCAGTAGTATAGGTTTAGGACTAGCCCAAGAGACCCAGTACTTC
TRBV19	TRBJ1-2	TRBD1	CASSTTGGPYGYTF	TGTGCCAGTAGCACGACAGGGGGGCCCTATGGCTACACCTTC
TRBV5-6	TRBJ2-3	.	CASTRAGTDTQYF	TGTGCCAGCACCAGAGCGGGCACAGATACGCAGTATTTT
TRBV7-9	TRBJ1-1	.	CASSLETNTEAFF	TGTGCCAGCAGCTTAGAGACAAACACTGAAGCTTTCTTT
TRBV5-1	TRBJ2-4	.	CASSETGGKNIQYF	TGCGCCAGCAGCGAGACAGGAGGCAAAAACATTCAGTACTTC
TRBV5-1	TRBJ1-1	.	CASTQYPQGTEAFF	TGCGCCAGCACTCAATACCCCCAGGGGACTGAAGCTTTCTTT
TRBV4-1	TRBJ1-1	.	CASSEERGNTEAFF	TGCGCCAGCAGCGAAGAAAGGGGGAACACTGAAGCTTTCTTT
TRBV28	TRBJ1-2	TRBD1	CASSSGQGGDDGYTF	TGTGCCAGCAGTTCGGGACAGGGTGGGGATGATGGCTACACCTTC
TRBV13	TRBJ1-4	TRBD1	CASSSGQGREKLFF	TGTGCCAGCAGCTCCGGACAGGGTCGAGAAAAACTGTTTTTT
TRBV7-2	TRBJ1-2	.	CASSLASQNYGYTF	TGTGCCAGCAGCTTAGCCTCACAGAACTATGGCTACACCTTC
TRBV5-1	TRBJ1-1	.	CASSLDGRTEAFF	TGCGCCAGCAGCTTGGACGGTCGCACTGAAGCTTTCTTT
TRBV10-3	TRBJ2-5	.	CAISESLDFQETQYF	TGTGCCATCAGTGAGTCTTTGGACTTCCAAGAGACCCAGTACTTC
TRBV29-1	TRBJ1-2	TRBD1	CSVEEAGGSYGYTF	TGCAGCGTTGAAGAAGCAGGGGGCAGCTATGGCTACACCTTC
TRBV7-3	TRBJ2-5	TRBD2	CASSLTGLAQTQYF	TGTGCCAGCAGCTTAACCGGACTAGCGCAGACCCAGTACTTC
TRBV19	TRBJ1-5	TRBD1	CASSWDRYSNQPQHF	TGTGCCAGTAGTTGGGACAGATATAGCAATCAGCCCCAGCATTTT
TRBV9	TRBJ2-1	TRBD1	CASSTRDSRPNEQFF	TGTGCCAGCAGCACCCGGGACAGCCGGCCAAATGAGCAGTTCTTC
TRBV4-3	TRBJ2-7	TRBD2	CASSRAGGGIYEQYF	TGCGCCAGCAGCCGGGCCGGGGGGGGAATCTACGAGCAGTACTTC
TRBV4-3	TRBJ1-6	.	CASSQGTGSNSPLHF	TGCGCCAGCAGCCAAGGGACTGGGAGTAATTCACCCCTCCACTTT
TRBV11-3	TRBJ1-1	.	CASSLSSNTEAFF	TGTGCCAGCAGCTTATCGTCGAACACTGAAGCTTTCTTT
TRBV6-1	TRBJ1-1	.	CASSVSGFAEAFF	TGTGCCAGCAGTGTGTCAGGGTTCGCTGAAGCTTTCTTT